This TCR beta chain was sequenced in a study of blood T cell repertoires in COVID-19. As for the study in general: Sources were T cells, B-cell-depleted T cells, or PBMCs; the material itself was cDNA or gDNA.

In the original workflow: Amplification from reference gene primers served as the basis for estimated nucleated cell counts. The repertoire was sequenced with immunoSEQ multiplex PCR; TCRdb's copy has only in-frame clones and lacks some. The D gene and trimming were derived from the DNA, and the V and J assignments and clone size from that table. The table records fewer than 350,000 clones, approximately 80% of them present only once. Trimming cost V 5 bases and J 7 bases, with 21 bases left between them. Germline V gene data show CDR1 as SEHNR and CDR2 as FQNEAQ (reference sequence). This CDR3 is built from 15 residues.

The TCR sequence derives from a woman in her fifties or sixties with active or convalescent COVID-19. V is TRBV7-9 and J is TRBJ2-7, with D possibly matching TRBD2 (5 bases). Specimen: peripheral blood. The CDR3 loop reads CASSETALTGKEQYF. CDR3 in DNA: TGTGCCAGCAGCGAAACCGCACTCACCGGGAAGGAGCAGTACTTC.